This record looks at one T cell receptor beta chain sequence and its context. As yet, its antigen is unknown. Autoimmunity was present in every CD3G-deficient patient, worse in two. At testing, patients were 2 to 39 years old, with reduced naive and increased memory T-cell proportions. CD4+ cells were sorted into CD25-high CD127-low regulatory cells and CD25-low CD127-high conventional cells. The data derive from a study of regulatory T cells. Study results and caveats: In CD3G-deficient patients, conventional CD4+ T cells were enriched for hydrophobic CDR3 residues at positions 6 and 7. Regulatory T cells showed the strongest V-J pair restriction and V/J gene skewing among patient repertoires.

The PCR used 52 TRBV and 13 TRBJ primers. The assay was immunoSEQ multiplex PCR, and TCRdb's table has in-frame clones only and misses some. The profile shows roughly 23,000 clones, roughly 90% of them singletons. The germline V gene encodes CDR1 ENHRY and CDR2 SYGVKD. The length of the CDR3 is 14 residues. V was pared by 7 bases and J by 4 bases, with 7 bases of the junction left unmatched. The sequenced material came from conventional CD4+ T cells sorted from blood. The chain joins TRBV10-3 to TRBJ2-3; 8 nucleotides line up with TRBD1. The source is a child aged 5-17 years with CD3G deficiency. The CDR3 loop is CAINSGGKPDTQYF. The CDR3 DNA sequence: TGTGCCATCAATTCAGGGGGCAAGCCAGATACGCAGTATTTT.